The clone carrying this T cell receptor (beta chain) turned up a few times. These data come from a study of T cell changes during pregnancy in multiple sclerosis. The germline V gene encodes CDR1 MNHEY and CDR2 SMNVEV (reference sequence). V was pared by 8 bases and J by 6 bases, with 8 bases of the junction left unmatched. There are 13 residues in the CDR3. Assay: immunoSEQ multiplex PCR; the TCRdb copy retains only in-frame clones and omits some. The data contain over 45,000 clones, 90% of them singletons. Sequencing used peripheral blood, obtained in the first trimester of pregnancy. The chain carries TRBV27 and TRBJ1-2, with 8 bases aligning to TRBD1. This clonotype originated in a female donor in good health, enrolled as a control in a pregnancy study. The CDR3 reads CASWDRLMDGYTF. CDR3 nucleotide sequence: TGTGCCAGCTGGGACAGGCTGATGGATGGCTACACCTTC.